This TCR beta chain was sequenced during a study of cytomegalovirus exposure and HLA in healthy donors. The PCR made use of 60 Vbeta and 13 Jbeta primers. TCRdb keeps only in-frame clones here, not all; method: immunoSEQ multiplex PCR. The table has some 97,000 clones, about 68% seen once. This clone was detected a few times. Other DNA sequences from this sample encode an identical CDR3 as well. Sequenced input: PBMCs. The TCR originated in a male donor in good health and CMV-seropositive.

The CDR3 DNA is TGTGCCAGCAGCTTCTTAGGGGGTCAGCCCCAGCATTTT. Amino acids: CASSFLGGQPQHF. This rearrangement joins TRBV5-6 to TRBJ1-5, with D maybe TRBD1 (6 bases). V gave up 2 bases and J gave up 6 bases, with 9 bases separating them. This CDR3 has 13 residues. The germline V gene encodes CDR1 SGHDT and CDR2 YYEEEE.